The 7 T cell receptor beta chains listed next were all sequenced from one sample in a study of T cells in Graves' hyperthyroidism and ophthalmopathy. It was RNA transcripts that yielded the amplified TCR beta CDR3 regions. HTBI primers were the set used in a first-round RT-PCR of the TCR CDR3. TCRdb re-called the multiplex PCR reads with MiXCR, one entry per CDR3 protein. The repertoire holds hundreds of thousands of distinct CDR3 sequences, with around a sixth as singletons. Sequencing was carried out using blood. The receptors stem from a woman aged 18-30 years with Graves' hyperthyroidism.

DNA of the CDR3: TGTGCCAGCAGTGACCCCCGGGCGGGAGGACCGAGCACAGATACGCAGTATTTT. It encodes CASSDPRAGGPSTDTQYF. V and J are TRBV2 and TRBJ2-3; 8 positions match TRBD2. Germline V gives CDR1 SNHLY, CDR2 FYNNEI. The CDR3 sequence is 18 residues long. The ends lost 3 bases at V and 0 bases at J; junction bases unmatched: 11.

V and J are TRBV6-1 and TRBJ1-5; D unresolved. Trimming left V 2 bases short and J 9 bases short, with 5 bases between. The CDR3 covers 11 residues. Germline V gene sequence: CDR1 MNHNS, CDR2 SASEGT. The CDR3 coding sequence is TGTGCCAGCAGTGAACCCCGGCCCCAGCATTTT. Amino acid sequence: CASSEPRPQHF.

This clonotype was seen many times. This sequence joins TRBV12-3 or TRBV12-4 and TRBJ1-6; D perhaps matches TRBD1 (5 bases). CDR3 length equals 15 residues. Trimming stripped 5 bases from V and 5 bases from J, with 13 bases between. The CDR3 nucleotides are TGTGCCAGCAGTCTTGCGGGGACGGATAATTCACCCCTCCACTTT. Its protein is CASSLAGTDNSPLHF.

To note about this clonotype: Its ends do not fully match the called genes, so a read error is possible. The chain combines TRBV13 with TRBJ2-5; TRBD1 or TRBD2 may be the D gene (7 bases each). Germline values: CDR1 PRHDT, CDR2 FYEKMQ (reference sequence). The CDR3 runs to 15 residues. The CDR3: CASSLGGTEEEIQYF. In DNA form, the CDR3 reads TGTGCCAGCAGCTTGGGGGGGACAGAAGAAGAGATCCAGTACTTC.

The rearrangement links TRBV19 to TRBJ1-6; 7 positions match TRBD1. Germline lookup yields CDR1 LNHDA and CDR2 SQIVND (reference sequence). J gave up 8 bases and V 10 bases, and 8 bases lay outside the gene matches. CDR3 length: 13 amino acids. The CDR3 protein is CATAQGRDSPLHF. For the CDR3, the DNA is TGTGCCACGGCACAGGGGAGAGATTCACCCCTCCACTTT.

Ten or more counts support this clonotype. The V gene is TRBV15, the J gene TRBJ1-5; D is unclear. Germline-derived CDR1 and CDR2 are LNHNV and YYDKDF (reference sequence). This CDR3 spans 17 amino acids. V lost 0 bases to trimming and J lost 6 bases, with 18 bases between them. The CDR3 DNA reads as TGTGCCACCAGCAGAGACGAGGGAGTGGGCACCGGTCAGCCCCAGCATTTT. Its protein is CATSRDEGVGTGQPQHF.

This clonotype has a handful of counts. The DNA for the CDR3 is TGTGCCAGCAGAGACGGGGGCCCCACGGATACGCAGCATTTT. As protein: CASRDGGPTDTQHF. The rearrangement links TRBV12-3 or TRBV12-4 to TRBJ2-3; the D gene is possibly TRBD1 (6 bases). The J call could be wrong; TRBJ1-5 is a better fit for the DNA end. The CDR3 extends over 14 amino acids.